This passage covers 2 T cell receptor beta chains from one sample sequenced in a study of Tregs in tolerant kidney transplant recipients. Assay used: immunoSEQ multiplex PCR; TCRdb lists only in-frame clones, some missing. The table includes over 50,000 clones, around four fifths detected once. Sequencing used CD4+ T cells from blood. Source of these receptors: a human donor in good health.

The genes are TRBV5-4 and TRBJ2-7; D is undetermined. Trimming removed 0 bases at V and 3 bases at J, with 4 bases between. The CDR3 runs 12 residues. CDR1 SGHNT and CDR2 YYREEE come from the germline V gene (reference sequence). The CDR3 spells CASSLEGYEQYF. The CDR3 DNA reads TGTGCCAGCAGCTTGGAAGGCTACGAGCAGTACTTC.

In the case of this clone: At one boundary the junction diverges from the germline segment, which might be a read error. The V and J genes are TRBV5-4 and TRBJ2-5, with D maybe TRBD2 (6 bases). CDR1 SGHNT and CDR2 YYREEE come from the germline V gene (reference sequence). The CDR3 contains 16 residues. The CDR3 is CASSLRDPRYQETQYF. The CDR3 DNA is TGCGCCAGCAGCCTGCGGGACCCTCGGTACCAAGAGACCCAGTACTTC.